A single sample gave rise to the 11 T cell receptor beta chains below, sequenced in a study of blood T cell repertoires in COVID-19. Clones were sequenced by immunoSEQ multiplex PCR, and TCRdb holds only the in-frame ones, with some missing. The data show 200,000 to 250,000 clones, 65% to 90% seen once. The specimen was peripheral blood. All receptors come from a woman aged 70-85 years with acute or convalescent COVID-19.

The chain joins TRBV10-2 to TRBJ2-2; 8 bases are a match to TRBD1. Germline V CDR1 and CDR2: WSHSY, SAAADI. Trimming took 7 bases from V and 2 from J; bases not matched to a gene: 12. The CDR3 totals 17 residues. This CDR3 reads CASIVGQGALNTGELFF. DNA of the CDR3: TGCGCCAGCATAGTGGGGCAGGGGGCGCTTAACACCGGGGAGCTGTTTTTT.

The rearrangement joins TRBV6-2 or TRBV6-3 to TRBJ1-2; perhaps TRBD1 as D (5 bases). Germline V gene data show CDR1 as MNHEY and CDR2 as SVGEGT. The CDR3 spans 16 residues. Between the trimmed V and J ends, which lost 0 bases and 0 bases, there was a span of 11 bases. The CDR3 region has the DNA TGTGCCAGCAGTTACTCGGGCAGGGCGACTAACTATGGCTACACCTTC. It yields the protein CASSYSGRATNYGYTF.

The chain has TRBV2 and TRBJ2-7, with no clear D. This CDR3 has 14 amino acids. CDR1 SNHLY and CDR2 FYNNEI come from the germline V gene. Trimming cost V 4 bases and J 0 bases, with 10 bases left between them. CDR3: CASSVQSVSYEQYF. For the CDR3, the DNA is TGTGCCAGCAGTGTACAAAGTGTCTCCTACGAGCAGTACTTC.

CDR3 amino acids: CASSVDSVNTEAFF. The CDR3 bases are TGTGCCAGCAGCGTGGACAGCGTGAACACTGAAGCTTTCTTT. The V and J genes are TRBV9 and TRBJ1-1, with TRBD1 as a possible D gene (6 bases). CDR3 length: 14 amino acids. V was trimmed by 2 bases and J by 0 bases, leaving 8 bases between them. The germline V gene has CDR1 SGDLS and CDR2 YYNGEE.

This chain joins TRBV15 and TRBJ2-7, with a tentative D call TRBD2 (6 bases). Looked up from germline, CDR1 is LNHNV and CDR2 is YYDKDF (reference sequence). This CDR3 spans 13 amino acids. V was cut by 6 bases and J by 5 bases, with 14 bases left in between. The CDR3 DNA is TGTGCCACCAGGCCAGGGACTGTGAACGAGCAGTACTTC. This encodes CATRPGTVNEQYF.

The chain uses TRBV2 and TRBJ2-7, with a weak D call TRBD1 (6 bases). The CDR3 is made up of 15 amino acids. Germline CDR1 is SNHLY and CDR2 is FYNNEI. Trimming left V 6 bases short and J 4 bases short, with 19 bases between. CDR3 amino acids: CASSRGAGNWYEQYF. CDR3 DNA: TGTGCCAGCAGCAGGGGAGCAGGGAACTGGTACGAGCAGTACTTC.

The chain links TRBV6-5 to TRBJ2-5; TRBD2 aligns across 8 bases. Germline assignment: CDR1 MNHEY and CDR2 SVGAGI. There are 14 residues in the CDR3. The junction had 6 bases not matched to a gene; V was cut back by 5 bases and J by 4 bases. CDR3 residues: CASSPGGGVETQYF. CDR3 nucleotides: TGTGCCAGCAGTCCCGGGGGGGGAGTAGAGACCCAGTACTTC.

The rearrangement uses TRBV14 and TRBJ1-1; 10 nucleotides agree with TRBD1. The V gene's germline CDR1 is SGHDN and CDR2 FVKESK. With V trimmed by 4 bases and J by 5 bases, 4 bases remained unmatched. The CDR3 totals 14 residues. The CDR3 sequence is CASSPGQGWTEAFF. The CDR3 DNA follows: TGTGCCAGCAGCCCGGGACAGGGGTGGACTGAAGCTTTCTTT.

The genes are TRBV24-1 and TRBJ2-3, with D possibly TRBD1 on 5 matching bases. The ends were cut back, 1 base at V and 2 bases at J, with 9 bases in the middle. The CDR3 is made up of 15 amino acids. Germline V gene sequence: CDR1 KGHDR, CDR2 SFDVKD. The CDR3 here is CATSDFARDTDTQYF. DNA of the CDR3: TGTGCCACCAGTGATTTTGCCAGGGACACAGATACGCAGTATTTT.

A single count supports this clone. The sample carries other DNA sequences with the same CDR3. The chain uses TRBV7-2 and TRBJ1-2, with D perhaps matching TRBD1 (6 bases). The V end lost 5 bases, the J end lost 3 bases, and 13 bases lay between the germline ends. Germline values: CDR1 SGHTA, CDR2 FQGNSA. CDR3 length: 14 amino acids. CDR3 protein: CASSGLTGDYGYTF. The CDR3 DNA is TGTGCCAGCAGCGGATTGACAGGAGACTATGGCTACACCTTC.

The J gene is TRBJ1-3, the V gene TRBV10-2, with D perhaps TRBD1 (6 bases). This CDR3 has 16 residues. Trimming left V 5 bases short and J 2 bases short, with 16 bases between. Germline CDR1 and CDR2: WSHSY and SAAADI. The CDR3 here is CASSQQGDRAGNTIYF. CDR3 in DNA: TGCGCCAGCAGTCAACAGGGTGATCGGGCTGGAAACACCATATATTTT.